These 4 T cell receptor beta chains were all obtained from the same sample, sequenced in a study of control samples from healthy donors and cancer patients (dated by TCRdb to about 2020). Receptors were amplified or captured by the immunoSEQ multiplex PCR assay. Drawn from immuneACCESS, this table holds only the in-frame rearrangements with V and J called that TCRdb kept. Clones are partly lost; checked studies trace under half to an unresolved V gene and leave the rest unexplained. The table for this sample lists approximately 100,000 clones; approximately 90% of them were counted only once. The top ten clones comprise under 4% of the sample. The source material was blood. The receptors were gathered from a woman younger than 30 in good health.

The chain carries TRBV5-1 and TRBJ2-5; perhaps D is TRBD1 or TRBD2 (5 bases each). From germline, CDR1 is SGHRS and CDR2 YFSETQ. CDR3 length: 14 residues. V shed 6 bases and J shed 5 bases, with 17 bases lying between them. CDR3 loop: CASNTAGTGETQYF. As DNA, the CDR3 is TGCGCCAGCAACACCGCAGGGACGGGGGAGACCCAGTACTTC.

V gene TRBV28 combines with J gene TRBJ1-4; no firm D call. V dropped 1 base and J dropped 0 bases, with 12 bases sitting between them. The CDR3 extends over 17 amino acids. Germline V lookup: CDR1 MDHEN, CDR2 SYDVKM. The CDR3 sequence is CASSLLLESATNEKLFF. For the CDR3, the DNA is TGTGCCAGCAGTTTATTATTAGAAAGTGCAACTAATGAAAAACTGTTTTTT. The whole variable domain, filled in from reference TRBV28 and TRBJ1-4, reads DVKVTQSSRYLVKRTGEKVFLECVQDMDHENMFWYRQDPGLGLRLIYFSYDVKMKEKGDIPEGYSVSREKKERFSLILESASTNQTSMYLCASSLLLESATNEKLFFGSGTQLSVL.

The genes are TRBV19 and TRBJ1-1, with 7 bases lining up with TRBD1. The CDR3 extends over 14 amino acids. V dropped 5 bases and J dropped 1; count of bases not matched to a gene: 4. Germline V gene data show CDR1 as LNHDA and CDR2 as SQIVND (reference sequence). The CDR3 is CASSDRDRNTEAFF. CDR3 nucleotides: TGTGCCAGTAGTGACCGGGACAGGAACACTGAAGCTTTCTTT.

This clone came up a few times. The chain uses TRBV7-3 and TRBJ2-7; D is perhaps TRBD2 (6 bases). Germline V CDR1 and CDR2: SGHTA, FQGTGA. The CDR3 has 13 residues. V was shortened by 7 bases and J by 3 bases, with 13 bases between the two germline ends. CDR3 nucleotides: TGTGCCAGCACCCCGGGAGCGATCTACGAGCAGTACTTC. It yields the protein CASTPGAIYEQYF.